This entry lists 24 T cell receptor beta chains sequenced from one sample in a study of CD8 T cells in ankylosing spondylitis. Study observations and caveats: For ankylosing spondylitis blood, a TCR beta motif of fewer than 10 highly homologous variants appeared characteristic.

No antigens are known for them. MiXCR, applied by TCRdb to the 5' RACE reads, yields one record per CDR3 protein. Of more than 600,000 distinct CDR3 sequences in the sample, under 20% were seen once. Sequencing was performed on blood, either unsorted or a sorted T cell fraction (not recorded which). The receptors were gathered from a male donor with ankylosing spondylitis.

The table lists this clonotype with a few counts. CDR3 sequence (DNA): TGTGCCAGCAGTCGACCCTTGCCAAGGAGGGTCGGGGAGCTGTTTTTT. It translates to CASSRPLPRRVGELFF. V gene TRBV12-3 or TRBV12-4 combines with J gene TRBJ2-2, with TRBD2 as a possible D gene (6 bases). Trimming shortened V by 5 bases and J by 7 bases, and 20 bases separated the two germline ends. CDR3 length: 16 amino acids.

The CDR3: CSVSAGFDGGYTF. The CDR3 nucleotides read TGCAGTGTCTCTGCAGGGTTCGATGGAGGCTACACCTTC. The chain is built from TRBV20-1 and TRBJ1-2, with D possibly matching TRBD1 (5 bases). The CDR3 consists of 13 residues. Trimming removed 7 bases from V and 8 bases from J, with 20 bases in between. Germline CDR1 and CDR2: DFQATT and SNEGSKA (reference sequence).

The chain joins TRBV5-1 to TRBJ2-2; unclear D gene. The CDR3 runs to 16 residues. The germline CDR1 and CDR2 sequences are SGHRS and YFSETQ. V lost 4 bases and J lost 2, with 15 bases in between. The DNA for the CDR3 is TGCGCCAGCAGCCTCCTCCGGGCAGCAAACACCGGGGAGCTGTTTTTT. Residues: CASSLLRAANTGELFF.

This clonotype was seen a few times. V and J are TRBV12-3 or TRBV12-4 and TRBJ1-6; D might be TRBD1 (5 bases). V was trimmed by 7 bases and J by 7 bases, leaving 14 bases between them. CDR3 length: 14 amino acids. The CDR3 sequence is CASTAGGRNSPLHF. The CDR3 DNA reads as TGTGCCAGCACCGCTGGGGGACGAAATTCACCCCTCCACTTT.

This chain connects TRBV28 to TRBJ1-6; TRBD1 matches 8 bases. V gave up 6 bases and J gave up 8 bases; unmatched junction bases: 9. The CDR3 has 15 residues. Germline CDR1 is MDHEN and CDR2 is SYDVKM. The chain's CDR3 is CASRPPGQVYSPLHF. CDR3 DNA: TGTGCCAGCAGACCCCCGGGACAGGTCTATTCACCCCTCCACTTT.

This clonotype was seen only a few times. The rearrangement uses TRBV5-1 and TRBJ2-5; D could derive from TRBD1 or TRBD2 (5 bases each). Germline V gives CDR1 SGHRS, CDR2 YFSETQ. CDR3 length: 14 amino acids. Trimming shortened V by 4 bases and J by 5 bases, and 15 bases separated the two germline ends. Written as DNA, the CDR3 is TGCGCCAGCAGCGTGGGGGTATACCCGGAGACCCAGTACTTC. This sequence encodes CASSVGVYPETQYF.

This clonotype has only a few counts. The J gene is TRBJ2-2, the V gene TRBV12-3 or TRBV12-4, with 10 bases matching TRBD2. Trimming at V came to 3 bases and at J to 5 bases, leaving 6 bases not matched to a gene. The length of the CDR3 is 16 residues. CDR3 sequence (DNA): TGTGCCAGCAGTTTTGTCCCAGCGGGGGGGACCGGGGAGCTGTTTTTT. Protein product: CASSFVPAGGTGELFF.

This clonotype was recorded a few times. The chain couples TRBV7-2 to TRBJ2-3; D gene unclear. Trimming stripped 5 bases from V and 0 bases from J, with 15 bases between. Germline V gene lookup returns CDR1 SGHTA and CDR2 FQGNSA. The CDR3 is 16 residues long. CDR3 sequence (DNA): TGTGCCAGCAGCCCGACGACAACCTCTAGCACAGATACGCAGTATTTT. This gives the protein CASSPTTTSSTDTQYF.

J is TRBJ1-1 and V is TRBV29-1; unclear D gene. This CDR3 spans 14 amino acids. Trimming left V 7 bases short and J 0 bases short, with 15 bases between. CDR1 SQVTM and CDR2 ANQGSEA come from the germline V gene. The CDR3 nucleotides read TGCAGCGCCCGGACCGAGACCATGAACACTGAAGCTTTCTTT. This gives the protein CSARTETMNTEAFF.

The CDR3 protein is CASSQTSVLDTQYF. In nucleotides, the CDR3 is TGTGCCAGCAGCCAGACTAGTGTTTTAGATACGCAGTATTTT. V is TRBV7-3 and J is TRBJ2-3, with a weak D call TRBD2 (6 bases). CDR1 and CDR2 (germline): SGHTA, FQGTGA. The CDR3 covers 14 residues. V dropped 5 bases and J dropped 5 bases, with 14 bases sitting between them.

This clonotype occurred a few times. The chain uses TRBV20-1 and TRBJ2-1; D may be TRBD1 (6 bases). The CDR3 runs 11 residues. Trimming stripped 1 base from V and 12 bases from J, with 10 bases between. Per the germline V gene, CDR1 is DFQATT and CDR2 is SNEGSKA (reference sequence). In DNA form, the CDR3 reads TGCAGTGCTAGAGTTTTACAGGGGCAGTTCTTC. Translating gives CSARVLQGQFF.

The V call is TRBV5-1, the J call TRBJ1-1; TRBD1 matches at 7 bases. CDR1 and CDR2 (germline): SGHRS, YFSETQ. With 4 bases clipped from V and 7 bases from J, the junction kept 10 bases outside the gene matches. The CDR3 covers 14 residues. In DNA form, the CDR3 reads TGCGCCAGCAGCACGACAGGGTTTGGGAGTGAAGCTTTCTTT. Translation gives CASSTTGFGSEAFF.

The chain is built from TRBV12-3 or TRBV12-4 and TRBJ2-5, with D possibly matching TRBD2 (5 bases). The CDR3 runs to 14 residues. V gave up 5 bases and J gave up 5 bases, with 15 bases separating them. CDR3 region: CASSHITRAETQYF. As DNA, the CDR3 is TGTGCCAGCAGTCACATCACTAGGGCCGAGACCCAGTACTTC.

The chain uses TRBV6-1 and TRBJ2-2; D may correspond to TRBD1 or TRBD2 (6 bases each). Trimming pared 6 bases from V and 7 bases from J, leaving 21 bases between. The CDR3 runs to 16 residues. CDR1 is MNHNS and CDR2 is SASEGT in the germline V gene. In nucleotides, the CDR3 is TGTGCCAGCAGCCTCACGGGGGCCCCCGGAGGCGGGGAGCTGTTTTTT. Its translation is CASSLTGAPGGGELFF.

The genes are TRBV6-5 and TRBJ2-7; D possibly corresponds to TRBD1 (5 bases). V lost 0 bases and J lost 4, with 10 bases in between. The CDR3 loop spans 14 amino acids. Germline loops: CDR1 MNHEY, CDR2 SVGAGI. The CDR3, as DNA: TGTGCCAGCAGTTACTCTGAGACAGATTACGAGCAGTACTTC. It is translated as CASSYSETDYEQYF.

The rearrangement uses TRBV12-3 or TRBV12-4 and TRBJ2-2; TRBD1 might be the D (5 bases). The CDR3 runs 12 residues. The V and J ends lost 5 bases and 7 bases respectively, with 8 bases between them. CDR3 nucleotides: TGTGCCAGCAGTGGCAGGGTCGGGGAGCTGTTTTTT. Protein: CASSGRVGELFF.

The rearrangement uses TRBV27 and TRBJ2-2; D might be TRBD1 (7 bases). The CDR3 covers 16 residues. The germline V gene encodes CDR1 MNHEY and CDR2 SMNVEV (reference sequence). V shed 3 bases and J shed 6 bases, with 17 bases lying between them. CDR3 sequence reads: CASSLGGYRGAGELFF. CDR3 nucleotide sequence: TGTGCCAGCAGTTTGGGGGGCTACAGGGGTGCCGGGGAGCTGTTTTTT.

The chain joins TRBV5-5 to TRBJ2-2; the D call may be TRBD1 or TRBD2 (6 bases each). Germline lookup yields CDR1 SGHKS and CDR2 YYEKEE (reference sequence). Trimming took 0 bases from V and 6 from J, leaving 12 bases between them. The CDR3 length is 15 residues. CDR3 amino acids: CASSLVPGAPGELFF. In DNA, the CDR3 is TGTGCCAGCAGCTTGGTGCCGGGGGCCCCCGGGGAGCTGTTTTTT.

This clonotype turned up a few times. The chain joins TRBV12-3 or TRBV12-4 to TRBJ2-3; 13 nucleotides agree with TRBD2. J gave up 5 bases and V 5 bases, and 7 bases lay outside the gene matches. This CDR3 has 16 amino acids. The CDR3: CASSHGLAGVVDTQYF. CDR3 nucleotides: TGTGCCAGCAGTCACGGACTAGCGGGAGTTGTAGATACGCAGTATTTT.

The chain couples TRBV20-1 to TRBJ2-2; a possible D gene is TRBD2 (5 bases). V was clipped by 1 base and J by 2 bases, with 5 bases between them. Germline assignment: CDR1 DFQATT and CDR2 SNEGSKA (reference sequence). The CDR3 consists of 13 residues. The CDR3 spells CSARGTNTGELFF. CDR3 sequence (DNA): TGCAGTGCTAGAGGGACTAACACCGGGGAGCTGTTTTTT.

The V and J genes are TRBV6-1 and TRBJ2-7; 13 bases are shared with TRBD2. CDR1 is MNHNS, CDR2 SASEGT, per germline. The CDR3 contains 15 residues. V was clipped by 6 bases and J by 4 bases; unmatched bases: 6. This CDR3 is CASSDTSGRAYEQYF. CDR3 DNA: TGTGCCAGCAGCGATACTAGCGGGAGGGCATACGAGCAGTACTTC.

The chain combines TRBV4-1 with TRBJ2-3; tentatively, D is TRBD1 or TRBD2 (7 bases each). Germline V lookup: CDR1 MGHRA, CDR2 YSYEKL. Trimming took 1 base from V and 2 from J, leaving 19 bases between them. This CDR3 contains 18 residues. CDR3 bases: TGCGCCAGCAGCCAAGGGCGGAGACAGGGAGGGGACACAGATACGCAGTATTTT. Encoded protein: CASSQGRRQGGDTDTQYF.

This clonotype was seen ten or more times. This chain joins TRBV29-1 and TRBJ2-2; tentative D call: TRBD2 (6 bases). CDR3 length: 13 amino acids. The V end was cut by 3 bases, the J end by 7 bases, with 12 bases between. Germline-derived CDR1 and CDR2 are SQVTM and ANQGSEA. CDR3: CSVDQSGYGELFF. CDR3 in DNA: TGCAGCGTTGATCAGAGCGGGTACGGGGAGCTGTTTTTT.

This clonotype was observed a handful of times. In DNA, the CDR3 is TGTGCCAGCAGCAAATCGGGACTAGCGGGAGTAGGAGATACGCAGTATTTT. This codes for CASSKSGLAGVGDTQYF. This chain connects TRBV21-1 to TRBJ2-3; TRBD2 was called by the table and not checked on the DNA. TRBV21-1 is flagged as a pseudogene. This CDR3 has 17 amino acids.